The next 26 T cell receptor beta chains were all read from a single sample in a study of tumor-infiltrating lymphocytes in oesophageal squamous cell carcinoma. TCRdb reprocessed the PCR reads with MiXCR, giving one entry per CDR3 protein. The repertoire holds under 20,000 distinct CDR3 sequences, with roughly two fifths as singletons. Specimen: esophageal tumor tissue. Source of these receptors: a male donor with esophageal squamous cell carcinoma.

This chain uses TRBV7-3 with TRBJ2-1; D is ambiguous. The DNA end is a closer match to TRBJ2-5, so the J assignment may be wrong. This CDR3 has 13 amino acids. CDR1 and CDR2 (germline): SGHTA, FQGTGA. The CDR3 DNA sequence: TGTGCCAGCAGCCCCCGAGCCCAAGAGACCCAGTACTTC. It is translated as CASSPRAQETQYF.

The J gene is TRBJ2-1, the V gene TRBV7-4, with D hard to call. V was clipped by 3 bases and J by 7 bases, with 4 bases between them. Germline V lookup: CDR1 SGHVT, CDR2 SQSDAQ. The CDR3 is 11 amino acids. The CDR3 nucleotides are TGTGCCAGCAGCTTCGGAAATGAGCAGTTCTTC. This gives the protein CASSFGNEQFF.

The chain recombines TRBV27 with TRBJ1-5; D unclear. CDR1 is MNHEY and CDR2 is SMNVEV in the germline V gene (reference sequence). With 6 bases removed from V and 0 bases from J, the gap between germline ends came to 12 bases. The CDR3 totals 15 residues. The CDR3 spells CASSLVPPSNQPQHF. The CDR3 nucleotides are TGTGCCAGCAGCCTGGTCCCCCCTAGCAATCAGCCCCAGCATTTT.

The rearrangement uses TRBV7-9 and TRBJ1-1, with D perhaps matching TRBD2 (6 bases). The tail of the sequence fits TRBJ2-1 better, so the J call may be wrong. Germline V gene data show CDR1 as SEHNR and CDR2 as FQNEAQ (reference sequence). The CDR3 runs to 13 residues. As DNA, the CDR3 is TGTGCCAGCAGCCTCCGTTTGGGGGGTGAGCAGTTCTTC. This sequence encodes CASSLRLGGEQFF.

This sequence joins TRBV7-9 and TRBJ1-2; TRBD1 matches at 8 bases. V was clipped by 4 bases and J by 2 bases; unmatched bases: 6. The CDR3 length is 15 residues. Germline V CDR1 and CDR2: SEHNR, FQNEAQ (reference sequence). The CDR3 coding sequence is TGTGCCAGCAGCTCCTCCACAGGGGGGAACTATGGCTACACCTTC. It specifies CASSSSTGGNYGYTF. The full variable domain, in which reference TRBV7-9 and TRBJ1-2 provide the parts outside the CDR3, is DTGVSQNPRHKITKRGQNVTFRCDPISEHNRLYWYRQTLGQGPEFLTYFQNEAQLEKSRLLSDRFSAERPKGSFSTLEIQRTEQGDSAMYLCASSSSTGGNYGYTFGSGTRLTVV.

This clonotype occurred many times. The chain carries TRBV19 and TRBJ2-7; D is unresolved. V was clipped by 3 bases and J by 2 bases, with 11 bases between them. The CDR3 consists of 14 residues. Germline V gene sequence: CDR1 LNHDA, CDR2 SQIVND (reference sequence). CDR3: CASSIQFGAYEQYF. The DNA for the CDR3 is TGTGCCAGTAGTATTCAGTTTGGGGCCTACGAGCAGTACTTC. The full variable domain, its missing parts supplied by reference TRBV19 and TRBJ2-7, is DGGITQSPKYLFRKEGQNVTLSCEQNLNHDAMYWYRQDPGQGLRLIYYSQIVNDFQKGDIAEGYSVSREKKESFPLTVTSAQKNPTAFYLCASSIQFGAYEQYFGPGTRLTVT.

The chain couples TRBV7-3 to TRBJ2-4, with D uncertain. The J call may be in error: the DNA end matches TRBJ2-5 better. This CDR3 has 13 residues. Per germline, CDR1 SGHTA and CDR2 FQGTGA. The CDR3 DNA sequence: TGTGCCAGCAGCTTGATTAGTCAAGAGACCCAGTACTTC. Amino acid sequence: CASSLISQETQYF.

J is TRBJ2-7 and V is TRBV7-2; tentatively, D is TRBD1 or TRBD2 (5 bases each). Trimming removed 4 bases from V and 6 bases from J, with 13 bases in between. CDR1 and CDR2 (germline): SGHTA, FQGNSA. The CDR3 spans 13 residues. CDR3 region: CASSSGGGTEQYF. For the CDR3, the DNA is TGTGCCAGCAGCTCCGGTGGGGGAACCGAGCAGTACTTC.

CDR3 DNA: TGTGCCAGCAGCCCTCTAGCGGGATTCAACACCGGGGAGCTGTTTTTT. It is translated as CASSPLAGFNTGELFF. The chain employs TRBV7-8 and TRBJ2-3; 9 bases match TRBD2. The DNA end lines up better with TRBJ2-2; the J call may be wrong. This CDR3 is built from 16 residues. Germline V lookup: CDR1 SGHVS, CDR2 FQNEAQ.

A word on this clonotype: A much larger clone is a single base away; this may be a read error. The gene calls are TRBV5-6 and TRBJ2-1, with 14 positions matching TRBD2. Trimming took 4 bases from V and 10 from J; bases not matched to a gene: 13. Germline assignment: CDR1 SGHDT and CDR2 YYEEEE. This CDR3 contains 17 residues. The CDR3 reads CASSPTGLAGAFYEQFF. CDR3 DNA: TGTGCCAGCAGCCCTACGGGACTAGCGGGAGCCTTCTACGAGCAGTTCTTC. The full variable domain, with the rest looked up from reference TRBV5-6 and TRBJ2-1, is DAGVTQSPTHLIKTRGQQVTLRCSPKSGHDTVSWYQQALGQGPQFIFQYYEEEERQRGNFPDRFSGHQFPNYSSELNVNALLLGDSALYLCASSPTGLAGAFYEQFFGPGTRLTVL.

This clonotype was seen a handful of times. Because it lacks the conserved phenylalanine or tryptophan at the end, this CDR3 is likely a read error. The DNA is left out, because the CDR3 cannot be placed on it with certainty; the CDR3 is given as TCRdb lists it. Here the CDR3 reads CASSLEGTANSPLHFGN. The V call is TRBV7-8, the J call TRBJ2-5; TRBD1, as called in the table, went unchecked against the DNA. The CDR3 has 17 residues if both end residues are counted. Germline CDR1 is SGHVS and CDR2 is FQNEAQ.

Details on this clonotype: The conserved closing phenylalanine or tryptophan is absent in this CDR3, likely reflecting a read error. Because the CDR3's place on the DNA is in doubt, the DNA is left out and the CDR3 is given as listed by TCRdb. The chain links TRBV18 to TRBJ2-1; the table's D call of TRBD1 was not tested on the DNA. Germline V gives CDR1 KGHSH, CDR2 LQKENI. The CDR3 totals 18 residues, both ends included. The CDR3 loop is CASSPRTGDRDYEQYFGS.

The sample holds a few counts of this clonotype. The genes are TRBV7-8 and TRBJ2-1; D not certain. The CDR3 length is 11 residues. CDR1 SGHVS and CDR2 FQNEAQ come from the germline V gene. Trimming took off 5 bases at V and 5 bases at J, with 4 bases between the two ends. CDR3 nucleotides: TGTGCCAGCAGCCTTCACAATGAGCAGTTCTTC. Translated: CASSLHNEQFF.

The J gene is TRBJ2-3, the V gene TRBV7-2, with 7 bases matching TRBD1. Trimming cost V 6 bases and J 1 base; bases outside gene matches: 10. Germline-derived CDR1 and CDR2 are SGHTA and FQGNSA. CDR3 size: 16 residues. CDR3 region: CASSYGQAPGTDTQYF. CDR3 nucleotide sequence: TGTGCCAGCAGTTATGGACAGGCCCCGGGCACAGATACGCAGTATTTT.

The J gene is TRBJ2-6, the V gene TRBV5-1; unclear D gene. The DNA end lines up better with TRBJ2-5; the J call may be wrong. This CDR3 contains 13 residues. Germline values: CDR1 SGHRS, CDR2 YFSETQ. In DNA form, the CDR3 reads TGCGCCAGCAGCTTGCCCCCAGGTACGGCCCAGTACTTC. Protein sequence: CASSLPPGTAQYF.

The genes are TRBV7-2 and TRBJ2-1, with 9 bases lining up with TRBD1. With V trimmed by 5 bases and J by 5 bases, 7 bases remained unmatched. Looked up from germline, CDR1 is SGHTA and CDR2 is FQGNSA. The CDR3 loop spans 15 amino acids. This CDR3 is CASSPRTGDNNEQFF. CDR3 DNA: TGTGCCAGCAGCCCTCGGACAGGGGACAACAATGAGCAGTTCTTC.

This clonotype was seen just once. V is TRBV24-1 and J is TRBJ2-1; TRBD2 agrees at 9 bases. CDR1 is KGHDR, CDR2 SFDVKD, per germline. With V trimmed by 5 bases and J by 6 bases, 10 bases remained unmatched. This CDR3 contains 16 residues. This CDR3 is CATSGGWASGINEQFF. For the CDR3, the DNA is TGTGCCACCAGTGGGGGTTGGGCTAGCGGGATCAATGAGCAGTTCTTC.

The rearrangement uses TRBV12-3 or TRBV12-4 and TRBJ2-3; D is ambiguous. Trimming shortened V by 6 bases and J by 0 bases, and 10 bases separated the two germline ends. This CDR3 comprises 14 residues. CDR3 protein: CASSLKGSTDTQYF. In DNA, the CDR3 is TGTGCCAGCAGCCTCAAGGGTAGCACAGATACGCAGTATTTT.

This clonotype has only a few counts. The gene calls are TRBV19 and TRBJ1-5; the D gene is possibly TRBD1 (6 bases). Trimming left V 10 bases short and J 3 bases short, with 16 bases between. The CDR3 length is 14 residues. CDR1 is LNHDA and CDR2 is SQIVND in the germline V gene (reference sequence). CDR3: CATALNRDNQPQHF. CDR3 bases: TGTGCCACAGCTTTGAACAGGGACAATCAGCCCCAGCATTTT.

This chain connects TRBV27 to TRBJ2-5; 13 bases fit TRBD2. The J call is in doubt because the DNA end fits TRBJ2-1 better. The CDR3 totals 15 residues. Germline CDR1 reads MNHEY; CDR2 reads SMNVEV (reference sequence). As DNA, the CDR3 is TGTGCCAGCAGTACCCGACTAGCGGGAGGCAATGAGCAGTTCTTC. It specifies CASSTRLAGGNEQFF.

Only a few counts were recorded for this clonotype. J is TRBJ1-3 and V is TRBV30, with D hard to call. The CDR3 runs 13 residues. Germline CDR1 reads GTSNPN; CDR2 reads SVGIG (reference sequence). Trimming left V 3 bases short and J 0 bases short, with 6 bases between. The CDR3 sequence is CAWSRVSGNTIYF. The CDR3 DNA reads TGTGCCTGGAGCAGAGTCTCTGGAAACACCATATATTTT.

The chain links TRBV7-3 to TRBJ2-1, with D perhaps TRBD2 (5 bases). Trimming pared 5 bases from V and 10 bases from J, leaving 12 bases between. Germline lookup yields CDR1 SGHTA and CDR2 FQGTGA. The CDR3 is 12 residues long. DNA for the CDR3: TGTGCCAGCAGCCCTGTGGGAGCGGAGCAGTTCTTC. Translated, it gives CASSPVGAEQFF.

This clonotype occurred many times. The chain employs TRBV5-5 and TRBJ1-1, with D possibly being TRBD1 (6 bases). Trimming stripped 3 bases from V and 2 bases from J, with 14 bases between. CDR3 length: 15 amino acids. Per the germline V gene, CDR1 is SGHKS and CDR2 is YYEKEE (reference sequence). CDR3: CASSSQPGQNTEAFF. CDR3 sequence (DNA): TGTGCCAGCAGCTCTCAACCGGGACAAAACACTGAAGCTTTCTTT.

The rearrangement uses TRBV7-2 and TRBJ2-3, with 7 bases lining up with TRBD2. Germline-derived CDR1 and CDR2 are SGHTA and FQGNSA. J gave up 2 bases and V 0 bases, and 11 bases lay outside the gene matches. The CDR3 sequence is 18 residues long. CDR3 sequence (DNA): TGTGCCAGCAGCTTAGCGCTGCTAGCGGTTATAAACACAGATACGCAGTATTTT. As protein: CASSLALLAVINTDTQYF.

The rearrangement links TRBV24-1 to TRBJ2-4; 7 nucleotides match TRBD2. TRBJ2-5 explains the end of the DNA better; the J call may be wrong. The CDR3 has 17 residues. From germline, CDR1 is KGHDR and CDR2 SFDVKD. The CDR3 DNA reads TGTGCCACCAGTGATTTGGATCCGGGAGGAGCGGAAGAGACCCAGTACTTC. Translation: CATSDLDPGGAEETQYF.

The chain couples TRBV7-3 to TRBJ2-4; D uncertain. The J call may not be correct, given that the DNA end is closer to TRBJ2-7. The CDR3 is made up of 16 amino acids. Looked up from germline, CDR1 is SGHTA and CDR2 is FQGTGA. This chain's CDR3 is CASSLLTSPASYEQYF. DNA for the CDR3: TGTGCCAGCAGCTTATTGACATCGCCAGCTTCCTACGAGCAGTACTTC.